A single sample is the source of the 24 T cell receptor beta chains below, sequenced in a study of blood T cell repertoires in COVID-19. Method: immunoSEQ multiplex PCR; TCRdb's copy keeps in-frame clones and lacks some. The sample lists fewer than 200,000 clones; approximately 85% were seen once. Specimen: peripheral blood. These receptors were obtained from an elderly woman with acute or convalescent COVID-19.

V usage is TRBV7-2 and J usage is TRBJ2-2; 9 bases agree with TRBD2. CDR3 length: 15 amino acids. Trimming at V came to 2 bases and at J to 7 bases, leaving 5 bases not matched to a gene. CDR1 and CDR2 (germline): SGHTA, FQGNSA. The CDR3 nucleotides read TGTGCCAGCAGCTTATCCGTAGCGGGGGTCGGGGAGCTGTTTTTT. Translated, it gives CASSLSVAGVGELFF. The entire variable domain, with the rest obtained from reference TRBV7-2 and TRBJ2-2, is as follows: GAGVSQSPSNKVTEKGKDVELRCDPISGHTALYWYRQSLGQGLEFLIYFQGNSAPDKSGLPSDRFSAERTGGSVSTLTIQRTQQEDSAVYLCASSLSVAGVGELFFGEGSRLTVL.

The rearrangement uses TRBV30 and TRBJ2-1; 7 nucleotides agree with TRBD1. Trimming took 5 bases from V and 3 from J; bases not matched to a gene: 4. Germline assignment: CDR1 GTSNPN and CDR2 SVGIG (reference sequence). This CDR3 region has 13 residues. CDR3 nucleotide sequence: TGTGCCTGGGTCCGGGACAGCTACAATGAGCAGTTCTTC. It yields the protein CAWVRDSYNEQFF. Variable domain in full (rest from reference TRBV30 and TRBJ2-1): SQTIHQWPATLVQPVGSPLSLECTVEGTSNPNLYWYRQAAGRGLQLLFYSVGIGQISSEVPQNLSASRPQDRQFILSSKKLLLSDSGFYLCAWVRDSYNEQFFGPGTRLTVL.

This chain links TRBV2 with TRBJ2-1; TRBD1 agrees at 8 bases. The J segment lost 7 bases and the V segment lost 6 bases, leaving 8 bases of the junction unmatched. This CDR3 region has 14 residues. Germline loops: CDR1 SNHLY, CDR2 FYNNEI. This CDR3 is CASSKDRVGNEQFF. The CDR3 DNA is TGTGCCAGCAGCAAGGACAGGGTGGGGAATGAGCAGTTCTTC.

This chain joins TRBV7-9 and TRBJ1-2; 10 nucleotides align to TRBD1. The CDR3 loop spans 15 amino acids. Germline values: CDR1 SEHNR, CDR2 FQNEAQ (reference sequence). Trimming removed 5 bases from V and 4 bases from J; junction bases left unmatched: 7. CDR3 amino acids: CASSLRDRGAYGYTF. In DNA, the CDR3 is TGTGCCAGCAGCCTCCGGGACAGGGGCGCCTATGGCTACACCTTC.

J is TRBJ2-3 and V is TRBV27; D call uncertain. The CDR3 contains 13 residues. In germline, CDR1 is MNHEY, CDR2 SMNVEV (reference sequence). V was cut by 3 bases and J by 2 bases, with 6 bases left in between. DNA for the CDR3: TGTGCCAGCAGTTTTAGACTCACAGATACGCAGTATTTT. The encoded protein is CASSFRLTDTQYF.

The chain links TRBV6-5 to TRBJ2-1; D possibly corresponds to TRBD1 (6 bases). CDR1 is MNHEY and CDR2 is SVGAGI in the germline V gene. The CDR3 is made up of 15 amino acids. Trimming stripped 5 bases from V and 0 bases from J, with 11 bases between. CDR3 region: CASSIQDSSYNEQFF. Written as DNA, the CDR3 is TGTGCCAGCAGTATCCAGGACAGCTCCTACAATGAGCAGTTCTTC.

This clone was found once. The chain couples TRBV27 to TRBJ1-1, with D perhaps matching TRBD1 (6 bases). The germline V gene encodes CDR1 MNHEY and CDR2 SMNVEV (reference sequence). CDR3 size: 15 residues. V lost 4 bases to trimming and J lost 5 bases, with 17 bases between them. CDR3 residues: CASSSSQGRGTEAFF. The CDR3 DNA reads TGTGCCAGCAGTTCCTCACAGGGTAGAGGAACTGAAGCTTTCTTT.

The V call is TRBV6-5, the J call TRBJ2-5; TRBD2 agrees at 8 bases. The CDR3 is made up of 15 amino acids. CDR1 and CDR2 from the germline V gene are MNHEY and SVGAGI. Germline trimming cut 2 bases from V and 7 bases from J; bases unmatched to any gene: 9. CDR3 residues: CASSYLAGGIATQYF. The CDR3 coding sequence is TGTGCCAGCAGTTACCTAGCGGGCGGAATCGCGACCCAGTACTTC.

J is TRBJ2-3 and V is TRBV7-6; 7 bases map to TRBD1. CDR3 length: 16 residues. The germline CDR1 and CDR2 sequences are SGHVS and FNYEAQ. V lost 2 bases, J lost 0 bases, and 5 bases stayed unmatched. The DNA for the CDR3 is TGTGCCAGCAGCTTACTAGGGGGCACTAGCACAGATACGCAGTATTTT. It is translated as CASSLLGGTSTDTQYF.

The chain joins TRBV6-5 to TRBJ2-1, with 14 positions matching TRBD2. Losses at the gene ends were 0 bases for V and 10 bases for J; bases not matched to a gene: 5. The CDR3 is made up of 16 amino acids. CDR1 is MNHEY and CDR2 is SVGAGI in the germline V gene. CDR3 nucleotides: TGTGCCAGCAGTTACTCTGGGACTAGCGGGGGTTTCGAGCAGTTCTTC. Translated: CASSYSGTSGGFEQFF.

The V gene is TRBV6-6, the J gene TRBJ1-4; D is uncertain. Germline V CDR1 and CDR2: MNHNY, SVGAGI (reference sequence). The V end was cut by 10 bases, the J end by 8 bases, with 23 bases between. This CDR3 contains 15 residues. CDR3 in DNA: TGTGCCATAAAAAGCGGGGAAACGGCTGGGGAAAAACTGTTTTTT. Translation gives CAIKSGETAGEKLFF.

The chain has TRBV6-5 and TRBJ1-4; TRBD1 matches 7 bases. V was pared by 4 bases and J by 9 bases, with 5 bases of the junction left unmatched. Looked up from germline, CDR1 is MNHEY and CDR2 is SVGAGI. CDR3 length: 13 amino acids. CDR3 sequence: CASSSWTGQKLFF. The DNA for the CDR3 is TGTGCCAGCAGTTCGTGGACAGGTCAAAAACTGTTTTTT.

This CDR3 is CASSLGTGGFSGNTIYF. The CDR3 region has the DNA TGTGCCAGCAGCCTAGGGACAGGGGGCTTCTCTGGAAACACCATATATTTT. V gene TRBV9 combines with J gene TRBJ1-3; 12 bases match TRBD1. Germline V gene sequence: CDR1 SGDLS, CDR2 YYNGEE. CDR3 length: 17 amino acids. After removal of 4 bases from V and 0 bases from J, the junction contained 5 bases not matched to a gene.

J is TRBJ2-3 and V is TRBV5-4; 7 bases are a match to TRBD1. The V and J ends lost 6 bases and 1 base, in that order; junction bases with no gene match: 5. The CDR3 spans 14 residues. Germline assignment: CDR1 SGHNT and CDR2 YYREEE (reference sequence). Here the CDR3 reads CASKYRGRTDTQYF. The CDR3 DNA reads as TGTGCCAGCAAATACAGGGGCCGCACAGATACGCAGTATTTT.

The J gene is TRBJ1-3, the V gene TRBV2; 10 nucleotides match TRBD1. V lost 6 bases to trimming and J lost 0 bases; unmatched junction nucleotides: 11. The CDR3 totals 18 residues. Germline-derived CDR1 and CDR2 are SNHLY and FYNNEI. The CDR3 DNA reads TGTGCCAGCAGGCCGGGACAGGGGATATTCTCCTCTGGAAACACCATATATTTT. This translates into CASRPGQGIFSSGNTIYF.

This rearrangement joins TRBV9 to TRBJ1-2, with D uncertain. V gave up 4 bases and J gave up 0 bases, with 16 bases separating them. The CDR3 is 16 amino acids. Germline values: CDR1 SGDLS, CDR2 YYNGEE. DNA of the CDR3: TGTGCCAGCAGCTCTACCCCAGCGACTTCTAACTATGGCTACACCTTC. It yields the protein CASSSTPATSNYGYTF.

V is TRBV5-6 and J is TRBJ1-2; D not resolved. Trimming took 5 bases from V and 4 from J, leaving 18 bases between them. The germline V gene encodes CDR1 SGHDT and CDR2 YYEEEE. This CDR3 is 15 amino acids long. DNA for the CDR3: TGTGCCAGCAGTTCCCTTGGTCCGGAGATCTATGGCTACACCTTC. Amino acid sequence: CASSSLGPEIYGYTF.

CDR3 protein: CASSQGWRGGSRTGELFF. CDR3 nucleotide sequence: TGTGCCAGCAGCCAAGGTTGGAGGGGCGGGAGCAGAACCGGGGAGCTGTTTTTT. This chain joins TRBV14 and TRBJ2-2, with 7 bases matching TRBD2. V lost 1 base and J lost 5; bases outside the gene matches: 13. This CDR3 region has 18 residues. Germline V gene lookup returns CDR1 SGHDN and CDR2 FVKESK.

The chain carries TRBV10-3 and TRBJ1-3; D not resolved. Looked up from germline, CDR1 is ENHRY and CDR2 is SYGVKD. The ends were cut back, 3 bases at V and 0 bases at J, with 9 bases in the middle. This CDR3 has 15 residues. The CDR3, as DNA: TGTGCCATCAGTGACAGCGGATCCTCTGGAAACACCATATATTTT. Residues: CAISDSGSSGNTIYF.

The rearrangement links TRBV14 to TRBJ2-2; D not resolved. The ends were cut back, 2 bases at V and 1 base at J, with 8 bases in the middle. Germline CDR1 SGHDN, CDR2 FVKESK. The CDR3 runs 15 residues. CDR3 sequence: CASSQRALNTGELFF. As DNA, the CDR3 is TGTGCCAGCAGCCAAAGAGCCCTGAACACCGGGGAGCTGTTTTTT.

CDR3 protein: CASSPVGHNEQYF. CDR3 coding DNA: TGTGCCAGCAGCCCCGTGGGCCACAACGAGCAGTACTTC. The rearrangement links TRBV5-4 to TRBJ2-7, with no clear D. V was trimmed by 4 bases and J by 5 bases, leaving 13 bases between them. Germline V gene sequence: CDR1 SGHNT, CDR2 YYREEE (reference sequence). This CDR3 has 13 amino acids. Supplemented by reference TRBV5-4 and TRBJ2-7, the full variable domain reads ETGVTQSPTHLIKTRGQQVTLRCSSQSGHNTVSWYQQALGQGPQFIFQYYREEENGRGNFPPRFSGLQFPNYSSELNVNALELDDSALYLCASSPVGHNEQYFGPGTRLTVT.

This chain links TRBV3-1 (or the pseudogene TRBV3-2) with TRBJ1-3; D may be TRBD1 (6 bases). The V and J ends lost 4 bases and 4 bases respectively, with 11 bases between them. Looked up from germline, CDR1 is LGHDT and CDR2 is YNNKEL (reference sequence). The CDR3 consists of 14 residues. The CDR3: CASSRAGAGNTIYF. In nucleotides, the CDR3 is TGTGCCAGCAGCCGGGCAGGGGCAGGAAACACCATATATTTT.

V gene TRBV5-4 combines with J gene TRBJ2-5; 11 bases align to TRBD2. V gave up 3 bases and J gave up 5 bases; unmatched junction bases: 3. Germline CDR1 reads SGHNT; CDR2 reads YYREEE (reference sequence). CDR3 length: 14 amino acids. CDR3 protein: CASSSGLAEETQYF. The DNA of the CDR3 is TGTGCCAGCAGCTCGGGACTAGCGGAGGAGACCCAGTACTTC.

V usage is TRBV6-5 and J usage is TRBJ2-5, with a weak D call TRBD1 (7 bases). The CDR3 loop spans 16 amino acids. Germline lookup yields CDR1 MNHEY and CDR2 SVGAGI. Trimming cost V 3 bases and J 2 bases, with 16 bases left between them. The CDR3 spells CASSYSGQGGQETQYF. CDR3 bases: TGTGCCAGCAGTTATTCAGGCCAGGGGGGTCAAGAGACCCAGTACTTC.